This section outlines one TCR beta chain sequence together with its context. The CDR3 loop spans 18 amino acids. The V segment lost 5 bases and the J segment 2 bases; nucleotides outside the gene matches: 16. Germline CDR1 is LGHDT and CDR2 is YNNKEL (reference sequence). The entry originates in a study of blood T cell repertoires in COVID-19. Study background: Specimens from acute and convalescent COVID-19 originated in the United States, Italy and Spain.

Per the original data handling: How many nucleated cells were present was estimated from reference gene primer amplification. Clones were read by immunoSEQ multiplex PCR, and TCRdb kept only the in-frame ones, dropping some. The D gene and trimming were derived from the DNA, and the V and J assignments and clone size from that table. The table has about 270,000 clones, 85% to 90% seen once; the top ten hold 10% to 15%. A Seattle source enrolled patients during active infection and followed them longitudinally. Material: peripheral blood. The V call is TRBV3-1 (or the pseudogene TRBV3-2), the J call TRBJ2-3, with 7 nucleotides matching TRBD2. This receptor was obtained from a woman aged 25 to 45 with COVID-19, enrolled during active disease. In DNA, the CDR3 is TGTGCCAGCAGCTCATCCCCCCTAGGAGCGGGGTACACAGATACGCAGTATTTT. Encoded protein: CASSSSPLGAGYTDTQYF.